These T cell receptor beta chains were read from a single sample in a study of T cells in tuberculosis. Only in-frame clones appear in the TCRdb table, and some are missing; sequencing was by immunoSEQ multiplex PCR. The sample lists tens of thousands of clones, approximately 91% occurring once. Sequenced: CD1b-GMM tetramer-negative cells sorted from PBMCs. The receptors were gathered from an adult woman with latent tuberculosis. The CDR3 runs from the conserved cysteine through the conserved F or W. A D gene is named only where the DNA matches it firmly. Part of the rows lack a size; the others show once, few, many or a class for expanded clones.

j_call clone_size v_call d_call cdr3_aa cdr3_nt
TRBJ1-2 - TRBV6-1 - CASSVRGSYGYTF TGTGCCAGCAGCGTAAGGGGTTCGTATGGCTACACCTTC
TRBJ1-3 - TRBV4-3 TRBD1 CASSPDIQGQTTGPGDTIYF TGCGCCAGCAGCCCAGACATCCAAGGCCAGACGACAGGGCCGGGGGACACCATATATTTT
TRBJ1-2 - TRBV6-5 - CASRDRGAAYGYTF TGTGCCAGCAGAGACCGGGGAGCCGCCTATGGCTACACCTTC
TRBJ2-3 - TRBV10-3 - CAISESATRLTDTQYF TGTGCCATCAGTGAGTCGGCGACTAGGCTCACAGATACGCAGTATTTT
TRBJ1-2 - TRBV19 TRBD1 CASSGTGIGYTF TGTGCCAGTAGTGGGACAGGGATTGGCTACACCTTC
TRBJ1-4 - TRBV28 TRBD1 CASRTGQGREKLFF TGTGCCAGCAGAACCGGACAGGGCCGCGAAAAACTGTTTTTT
TRBJ2-3 - TRBV11-3 - CASSLGPGLSSTDTQYF TGTGCCAGCAGCCTAGGGCCGGGACTTTCTAGCACAGATACGCAGTATTTT
TRBJ1-2 - TRBV11-3 TRBD1 CASSLGETGNGYTF TGTGCCAGCAGCTTAGGGGAGACAGGGAATGGCTACACCTTC
TRBJ2-4 once TRBV18 - CASSPDRLAKNIQYF TGTGCCAGCTCACCAGACAGGCTAGCCAAAAACATTCAGTACTTC
TRBJ2-1 - TRBV2 TRBD2 CASTPPGLAGSNEQFF TGTGCCAGTACGCCCCCCGGACTAGCGGGTTCCAATGAGCAGTTCTTC
TRBJ2-3 - TRBV13 TRBD2 CASSLMGRGDTDTQYF TGTGCCAGCAGCCTCATGGGGCGGGGGGACACAGATACGCAGTATTTT
TRBJ2-5 - TRBV9 - CASSVDRGAEETQYF TGTGCCAGCAGCGTAGACCGGGGGGCGGAGGAGACCCAGTACTTC
TRBJ1-5 - TRBV19 - CASSTPFEDGQPQHF TGTGCCAGTAGTACCCCCTTTGAGGATGGGCAGCCCCAGCATTTT
TRBJ2-1 few TRBV7-9 - CASSLAGSYNEQFF TGTGCCAGCAGCTTAGCCGGCTCCTACAATGAGCAGTTCTTC
TRBJ1-2 - TRBV13 TRBD1 CASSSGFDRAYGYTF TGTGCCAGCAGCTCAGGTTTTGACAGGGCTTATGGCTACACCTTC
TRBJ2-5 - TRBV6-5 TRBD1 CASRGTGQETQYF TGTGCCAGCAGGGGGACAGGGCAGGAGACCCAGTACTTC
TRBJ1-2 - TRBV7-2 - CASSLLGGQGDYGYTF TGTGCCAGCAGCTTATTGGGGGGGCAGGGCGACTATGGCTACACCTTC
TRBJ2-4 - TRBV18 - CASSPPPAKLAKNIQYF TGTGCCAGCTCACCACCTCCTGCGAAATTAGCCAAAAACATTCAGTACTTC
TRBJ1-6 once TRBV30 TRBD1 CAWSVIGQVAIPLHF TGTGCCTGGAGTGTAATTGGACAGGTGGCCATACCCCTCCACTTT
TRBJ2-3 - TRBV7-3 TRBD2 CASSMTSGASTDTQYF TGTGCCAGCAGCATGACTAGCGGGGCAAGCACAGATACGCAGTATTTT
TRBJ2-3 few TRBV10-3 TRBD2 CAMGTSGETDTQYF TGTGCCATGGGGACTAGCGGGGAAACAGATACGCAGTATTTT
TRBJ2-1 - TRBV5-1 TRBD1 CASSLGTGNEQFF TGCGCCAGCAGCTTGGGGACAGGGAATGAGCAGTTCTTC
TRBJ1-3 - TRBV13 TRBD1 CASSFTGGIGGNTIYF TGTGCCAGCAGCTTTACAGGGGGCATAGGTGGAAACACCATATATTTT
TRBJ1-2 - TRBV6-6 - CASSLGPGRGGYTF TGTGCCAGCAGTCTCGGCCCGGGGAGGGGAGGCTACACCTTC
TRBJ2-3 - TRBV11-3 - CASSLGSRGGPDTQYF TGTGCCAGCAGCTTAGGCAGCAGGGGAGGGCCAGATACGCAGTATTTT